Reported below is one TCR beta chain. As yet, its antigen is unknown. TCRdb re-called the 5' RACE reads with MiXCR, one entry per CDR3 protein. The sample records hundreds of thousands of distinct CDR3 sequences, about 24% being singletons. These data are taken from a study of identical twins. Overall study findings and caveats: Sharing of beta out-of-frame sequences by twins showed a weaker excess.

The same sample was also used in a study of T cells expressing NK-cell markers. From that report: Sorted CD3+CD56+NKG2C+, CD3+CD56+NKG2C- and CD3+CD56-NKG2C+ T cells supplied TCR beta repertoires. Of the CD8+ T cells in about 6 donors, roughly 1.0-7.5% belonged to dominant NKG2C+ clonotypes.

Sequencing was done on a sample of CD4+ T cells sorted from blood. The origin of this receptor is a woman under 30 in good health.

The CDR3 nucleotides are TGTGCCAGCAGCCAGGGGTTCTCGCCTGAAGCTTTCTTT. Its protein product is CASSQGFSPEAFF. The chain employs TRBV14 and TRBJ1-1; D remains ambiguous. Germline CDR1 is SGHDN and CDR2 is FVKESK. The CDR3 has 13 residues. The ends were cut back, 3 bases at V and 6 bases at J, with 11 bases in the middle.